These 29 T cell receptor beta chains were all obtained from the same sample, sequenced in a study of blood T cells in healthy people across ages (dated by TCRdb to between 2014 and 2017). The library relied on 5' RACE. Sequencing was performed on an Illumina HiSeq 2500. A second roughly 6 to 11 cycle PCR used a sample-barcoded 5' primer and a J-beta primer mix. The public reads were quality trimmed at Q25 with fastp and then assembled into clones with MiXCR by TCRdb, keeping productive beta chains. Identical CDR3 proteins give one entry, which carries the most common genes and DNA. The sample contains roughly 800,000 distinct CDR3 sequences, around 25% of them found a single time. 3.7% of the sample rests with the top ten. This sample also belongs to another study, concerning T cells of mothers and their children.

Material for sequencing was blood. The origin of the receptors is a boy aged 5-17 years in good health.

This chain joins TRBV12-3 or TRBV12-4 and TRBJ2-3; the match to TRBD1 covers 9 bases. The CDR3 runs to 15 residues. V gave up 3 bases and J gave up 4 bases; unmatched junction bases: 5. The CDR3 coding sequence is TGTGCCAGCAGTTTTGGGGACAGGGCCCCAGATACGCAGTATTTT. Translation: CASSFGDRAPDTQYF.

Only a few counts were recorded for this clonotype. The gene calls are TRBV4-3 and TRBJ2-3; D unclear. Trimming left V 0 bases short and J 5 bases short, with 6 bases between. Germline V gene sequence: CDR1 LGHNA, CDR2 YSLEER. The CDR3 has 13 amino acids. DNA of the CDR3: TGCGCCAGCAGCCAAGATTTCGGAGATACGCAGTATTTT. Residues: CASSQDFGDTQYF.

This clonotype was recorded many times. The chain is built from TRBV7-6 and TRBJ2-7, with 10 bases that match TRBD1. The germline V gene has CDR1 SGHVS and CDR2 FNYEAQ. This CDR3 region has 16 residues. The junction had 7 bases not matched to a gene; V was cut back by 1 base and J by 4 bases. The CDR3 DNA reads as TGTGCCAGCAGCTTAGGCTCCGGACAGGGGGTTTACGAGCAGTACTTC. This translates into CASSLGSGQGVYEQYF.

This chain links TRBV20-1 with TRBJ2-7; D remains ambiguous. The V gene's germline CDR1 is DFQATT and CDR2 SNEGSKA (reference sequence). This CDR3 region has 14 residues. Trimming removed 3 bases at V and 0 bases at J, with 12 bases between. The CDR3 loop reads CSASDLTHSYEQYF. The CDR3 nucleotides are TGCAGTGCTAGCGACCTAACCCACTCCTACGAGCAGTACTTC.

Only a few counts were recorded for this clonotype. The CDR3 sequence: CASSFRSSYNSPLHF. CDR3 in DNA: TGTGCCAGCAGTTTTCGGAGCTCCTATAATTCACCCCTCCACTTT. J is TRBJ1-6 and V is TRBV27; D uncertain. V was trimmed by 3 bases and J by 0 bases, leaving 6 bases between them. Per germline, CDR1 MNHEY and CDR2 SMNVEV (reference sequence). There are 15 residues in the CDR3.

This clonotype came up a few times. This chain links TRBV20-1 with TRBJ2-7, with no clear D. The CDR3 is 12 amino acids. V was clipped by 2 bases and J by 0 bases, with 5 bases between them. The germline CDR1 and CDR2 sequences are DFQATT and SNEGSKA (reference sequence). CDR3 residues: CSARQDSYEQYF. The CDR3 nucleotides are TGCAGTGCTAGACAGGACTCCTACGAGCAGTACTTC.

The table lists this clonotype with a few counts. CDR3 coding DNA: TGCAGTGCTATTTATCCGGGGACTAACACTGAAGCTTTCTTT. Encoded protein: CSAIYPGTNTEAFF. The rearrangement links TRBV20-1 to TRBJ1-1; possible D gene TRBD1, 5 bases. The V gene's germline CDR1 is DFQATT and CDR2 SNEGSKA (reference sequence). Trimming pared 4 bases from V and 2 bases from J, leaving 14 bases between. CDR3 length: 14 residues.

The J gene is TRBJ2-6, the V gene TRBV27; tentative D call: TRBD1 (6 bases). The CDR3 is 17 residues long. The germline gives CDR1 MNHEY, CDR2 SMNVEV (reference sequence). The ends were cut back, 3 bases at V and 0 bases at J, with 12 bases in the middle. The CDR3 DNA sequence: TGTGCCAGCAGTTTCCTGGGACAAGACTCTGGGGCCAACGTCCTGACTTTC. It specifies CASSFLGQDSGANVLTF.

This chain uses TRBV6-1 with TRBJ1-2; 8 bases line up with TRBD1. The germline CDR1 and CDR2 sequences are MNHNS and SASEGT. This CDR3 is 15 amino acids long. V lost 2 bases, J lost 3 bases, and 5 bases stayed unmatched. CDR3 DNA: TGTGCCAGCAGTGAACCTGGACAGGGTGACTATGGCTACACCTTC. The encoded protein is CASSEPGQGDYGYTF.

The chain is built from TRBV27 and TRBJ2-1; 9 nucleotides agree with TRBD1. The V gene's germline CDR1 is MNHEY and CDR2 SMNVEV (reference sequence). Germline trimming cut 2 bases from V and 5 bases from J; bases unmatched to any gene: 4. CDR3 length: 15 residues. The CDR3 coding sequence is TGTGCCAGCAGTTTACCGGGACAGGGAAACAATGAGCAGTTCTTC. Protein product: CASSLPGQGNNEQFF.

The chain has TRBV7-2 and TRBJ2-5; D is possibly TRBD1 (6 bases). Germline CDR1 SGHTA, CDR2 FQGNSA. The CDR3 contains 13 residues. V lost 5 bases to trimming and J lost 3 bases, with 10 bases between them. The CDR3 sequence: CASSRQVEETQYF. The CDR3 coding sequence is TGTGCCAGCAGCCGACAGGTCGAAGAGACCCAGTACTTC.

This clonotype was found a few times. The rearrangement joins TRBV19 to TRBJ1-2; no definite D call. The germline CDR1 and CDR2 sequences are LNHDA and SQIVND (reference sequence). V was clipped by 3 bases and J by 2 bases, with 7 bases between them. This CDR3 has 13 amino acids. Written as DNA, the CDR3 is TGTGCCAGTAGTATTTCTGGGAACTATGGCTACACCTTC. It translates to CASSISGNYGYTF.

The CDR3 here is CASSFPQGINTEAFF. The CDR3, as DNA: TGTGCCAGCAGTTTTCCGCAGGGGATAAACACTGAAGCTTTCTTT. This chain connects TRBV12-3 or TRBV12-4 to TRBJ1-1, with D maybe TRBD1 (6 bases). V was pared by 3 bases and J by 2 bases, with 13 bases between. This CDR3 contains 15 residues.

The chain combines TRBV11-2 with TRBJ2-1; TRBD2 aligns across 8 bases. This CDR3 has 16 amino acids. V shed 4 bases and J 6 bases; nucleotides not matched to a gene: 11. Looked up from germline, CDR1 is SGHAT and CDR2 is FQNNGV. This chain's CDR3 is CASSSYSGGRVNEQFF. CDR3 in DNA: TGTGCCAGCAGCTCCTACAGCGGGGGAAGGGTCAATGAGCAGTTCTTC.

The chain joins TRBV7-9 to TRBJ1-4; unclear D gene. V dropped 5 bases and J dropped 0 bases, with 10 bases sitting between them. The CDR3 runs 15 residues. Germline CDR1 reads SEHNR; CDR2 reads FQNEAQ (reference sequence). The CDR3 DNA reads as TGTGCCAGCAGCCCGGCGGACGCAACTAATGAAAAACTGTTTTTT. Protein: CASSPADATNEKLFF.

The rearrangement links TRBV4-3 to TRBJ2-3, with 10 bases identical to TRBD2. V lost 0 bases to trimming and J lost 6 bases; unmatched junction nucleotides: 0. This CDR3 contains 14 residues. Germline V CDR1 and CDR2: LGHNA, YSLEER. DNA of the CDR3: TGCGCCAGCAGCCAAGAACTAGCGGGGGATACGCAGTATTTT. Its protein is CASSQELAGDTQYF.

This clonotype was seen only a few times. V and J are TRBV6-1 and TRBJ1-1; D possibly corresponds to TRBD1 (5 bases). V lost 6 bases, J lost 1 base, and 15 bases lay in between. Germline V gene data show CDR1 as MNHNS and CDR2 as SASEGT. CDR3 length: 15 amino acids. CDR3 sequence reads: CASRRGQTWNTEAFF. The CDR3 DNA reads TGTGCCAGCAGGAGGGGCCAGACATGGAACACTGAAGCTTTCTTT.

This clonotype has just a few counts. The chain carries TRBV5-5 and TRBJ1-1, with D unresolved. The CDR3 is 13 residues long. Germline V gene lookup returns CDR1 SGHKS and CDR2 YYEKEE (reference sequence). V lost 2 bases and J 0 bases, leaving 5 bases between the germline ends. The chain's CDR3 is CASSFAMNTEAFF. CDR3 nucleotides: TGTGCCAGCAGCTTTGCCATGAACACTGAAGCTTTCTTT.

This clonotype was seen a handful of times. This chain uses TRBV28 with TRBJ2-5; D is possibly TRBD1 (5 bases). Germline values: CDR1 MDHEN, CDR2 SYDVKM. The length of the CDR3 is 14 residues. Trimming pared 7 bases from V and 4 bases from J, leaving 16 bases between. The CDR3 DNA sequence: TGTGCCAGCACTCCGAGGAAGGGGATAGAGACCCAGTACTTC. The encoded protein is CASTPRKGIETQYF.

Ten or more counts support this clonotype. The rearrangement uses TRBV14 and TRBJ2-1, with TRBD2 matching over 7 bases. CDR1 and CDR2 from the germline V gene are SGHDN and FVKESK. J lost 3 bases, V lost 4 bases, and 3 bases had no gene match. The CDR3 covers 14 residues. The CDR3 DNA reads as TGTGCCAGCAGCCGGGACTACAACTACAATGAGCAGTTCTTC. This codes for CASSRDYNYNEQFF.

A few counts support this clonotype. V usage is TRBV7-6 and J usage is TRBJ2-5; TRBD2 aligns across 8 bases. The CDR3 runs 18 residues. CDR1 and CDR2 (germline): SGHVS, FNYEAQ. V lost 4 bases and J lost 5; bases outside the gene matches: 18. Here the CDR3 DNA reads TGTGCCAGCAGCTGGCCCATTAAGCGGGAGAAGGGGGACGAGACCCAGTACTTC. Translated, it gives CASSWPIKREKGDETQYF.

The chain carries TRBV29-1 and TRBJ2-2, with unresolved D. V lost 3 bases and J lost 5, with 10 bases in between. This CDR3 comprises 13 residues. Per germline, CDR1 SQVTM and CDR2 ANQGSEA. The CDR3 region has the DNA TGCAGCGTTGAGCCCTATGAAACCGGGGAGCTGTTTTTT. Its protein is CSVEPYETGELFF.

This clonotype was counted a few times. The chain is built from TRBV29-1 and TRBJ2-3, with a weak D call TRBD2 (6 bases). V lost 5 bases and J 0 bases, leaving 12 bases between the germline ends. The CDR3 has 14 residues. The germline V gene encodes CDR1 SQVTM and CDR2 ANQGSEA. CDR3 residues: CSVIGGTSTDTQYF. The CDR3 nucleotides are TGCAGCGTTATAGGCGGGACCAGCACAGATACGCAGTATTTT.

This clonotype has more than one count but fewer than ten. This chain links TRBV7-8 with TRBJ2-3; possibly TRBD2 for D (6 bases). Per the germline V gene, CDR1 is SGHVS and CDR2 is FQNEAQ. The CDR3 extends over 15 amino acids. V was cut by 4 bases and J by 0 bases, with 11 bases left in between. The CDR3 DNA is TGTGCCAGCAGCTACAGGCTAGCGAGCACAGATACGCAGTATTTT. Encoded protein: CASSYRLASTDTQYF.

This chain connects TRBV12-3 or TRBV12-4 to TRBJ2-3; a possible D gene is TRBD2 (5 bases). V lost 6 bases and J lost 0, with 13 bases in between. This CDR3 is 15 amino acids long. CDR3 sequence (DNA): TGTGCCAGCAGGCAATCCGACTATAGCACAGATACGCAGTATTTT. It is translated as CASRQSDYSTDTQYF.

About this clonotype itself: At one of its ends the junction is not consistent with the germline gene, which may arise from a read error. V is TRBV20-1 and J is TRBJ2-2; D is perhaps TRBD2 (5 bases). Germline V gene data show CDR1 as DFQATT and CDR2 as SNEGSKA (reference sequence). The CDR3 has 14 amino acids. Here the CDR3 reads CSARGGLGIGELFF. For the CDR3, the DNA is TGCAGTGCTAGAGGAGGGTTAGGCATCGGGGAACTGTTTTTT.

This clonotype was detected only a few times. The chain uses TRBV28 and TRBJ1-2; 9 bases align to TRBD1. V lost 4 bases and J lost 3; bases outside the gene matches: 9. Germline-derived CDR1 and CDR2 are MDHEN and SYDVKM. CDR3 size: 16 residues. The CDR3 loop is CASSSSWTGAYYGYTF. Written as DNA, the CDR3 is TGTGCCAGCAGTTCTTCTTGGACAGGGGCTTACTATGGCTACACCTTC.

The sample holds a few counts of this clonotype. One end of the junction is discordant with germline, which a read error may explain. V usage is TRBV27 and J usage is TRBJ2-3, with D possibly being TRBD2 (5 bases). This CDR3 spans 14 amino acids. Germline V gene data show CDR1 as MNHEY and CDR2 as SMNVEV (reference sequence). The CDR3 loop is CASSLFFGEETQYF. For the CDR3, the DNA is TGTGCCAGCAGTTTATTCTTCGGGGAAGAGACCCAGTACTTT.

V is TRBV28 and J is TRBJ2-4, with 10 bases fitting TRBD2. This CDR3 contains 19 residues. J gave up 0 bases and V 5 bases, and 13 bases lay outside the gene matches. Germline V gene sequence: CDR1 MDHEN, CDR2 SYDVKM. CDR3 bases: TGTGCCAGCAGTCTCTCTAGCGGGAGCCGTTTAAGAGCCAAAAACATTCAGTACTTC. It is translated as CASSLSSGSRLRAKNIQYF.